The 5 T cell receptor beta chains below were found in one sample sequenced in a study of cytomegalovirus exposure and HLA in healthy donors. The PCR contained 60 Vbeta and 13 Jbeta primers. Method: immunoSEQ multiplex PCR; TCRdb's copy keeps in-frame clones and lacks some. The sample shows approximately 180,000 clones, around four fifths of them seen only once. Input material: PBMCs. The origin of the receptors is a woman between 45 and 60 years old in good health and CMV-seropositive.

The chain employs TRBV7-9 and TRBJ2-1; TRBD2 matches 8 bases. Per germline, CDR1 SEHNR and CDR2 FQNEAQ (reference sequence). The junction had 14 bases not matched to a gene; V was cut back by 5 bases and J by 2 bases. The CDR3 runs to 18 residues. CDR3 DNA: TGTGCCAGCAGCATTCGGGGGGGGAGGGGAGGGACCTACAATGAGCAGTTCTTC. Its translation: CASSIRGGRGGTYNEQFF.

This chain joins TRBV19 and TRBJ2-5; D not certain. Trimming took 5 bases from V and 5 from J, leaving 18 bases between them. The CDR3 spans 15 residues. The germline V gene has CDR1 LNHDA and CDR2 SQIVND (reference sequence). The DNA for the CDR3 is TGTGCCAGTAGTGCCGGTAAATCATCCGGGGAGACCCAGTACTTC. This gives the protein CASSAGKSSGETQYF.

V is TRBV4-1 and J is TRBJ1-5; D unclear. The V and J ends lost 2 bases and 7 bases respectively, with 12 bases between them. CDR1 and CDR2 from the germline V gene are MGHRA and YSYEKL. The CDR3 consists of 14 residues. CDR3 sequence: CASSQFQESQPQHF. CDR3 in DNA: TGCGCCAGCAGCCAATTCCAGGAATCCCAGCCCCAGCATTTT.

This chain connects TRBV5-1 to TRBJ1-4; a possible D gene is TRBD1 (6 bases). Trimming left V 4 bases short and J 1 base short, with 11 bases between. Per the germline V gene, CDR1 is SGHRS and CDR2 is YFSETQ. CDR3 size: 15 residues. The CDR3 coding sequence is TGCGCCAGCAGCGCCTCCAGGGGAACTAATGAAAAACTGTTTTTT. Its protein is CASSASRGTNEKLFF.

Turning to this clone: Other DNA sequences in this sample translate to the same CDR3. This chain's CDR3 is CSARTVYGYTF. In DNA form, the CDR3 reads TGCAGTGCTAGAACTGTCTATGGCTACACCTTC. The chain employs TRBV20-1 and TRBJ1-2; D is uncertain. This CDR3 comprises 11 residues. Trimming shortened V by 2 bases and J by 4 bases, and 5 bases separated the two germline ends. Germline assignment: CDR1 DFQATT and CDR2 SNEGSKA (reference sequence).